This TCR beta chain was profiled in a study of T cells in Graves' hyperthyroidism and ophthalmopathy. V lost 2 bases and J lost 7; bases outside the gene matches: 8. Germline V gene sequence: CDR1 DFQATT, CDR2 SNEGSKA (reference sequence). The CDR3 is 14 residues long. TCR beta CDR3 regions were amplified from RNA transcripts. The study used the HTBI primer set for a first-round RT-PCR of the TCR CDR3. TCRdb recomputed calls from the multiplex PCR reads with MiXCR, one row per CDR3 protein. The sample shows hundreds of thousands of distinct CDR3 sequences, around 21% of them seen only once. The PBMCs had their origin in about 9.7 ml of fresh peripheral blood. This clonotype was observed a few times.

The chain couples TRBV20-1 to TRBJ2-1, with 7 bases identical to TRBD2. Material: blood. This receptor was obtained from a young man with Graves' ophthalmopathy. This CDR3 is CSARRGEGRNEQFF. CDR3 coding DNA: TGCAGTGCTAGACGGGGGGAGGGGAGAAATGAGCAGTTCTTC.